The 16 T cell receptor beta chains in this list originate from one sample, sequenced in a study of T cells in Graves' hyperthyroidism and ophthalmopathy. Regions amplified from RNA transcripts were the TCR beta CDR3 regions. Initially, a first-round RT-PCR of the TCR CDR3 employed the HTBI primer set. TCRdb re-derived calls from the multiplex PCR reads in MiXCR, one entry per CDR3 protein. The sample lists about 380,000 distinct CDR3 sequences; approximately 15% were seen once. The sequenced sample consisted of blood. All receptors come from a man between 25 and 39 years old with Graves' hyperthyroidism that later progressed to Graves' ophthalmopathy.

The chain has TRBV29-1 and TRBJ2-3; 7 bases agree with TRBD1. The CDR3 sequence is 12 residues long. V dropped 7 bases and J dropped 5; count of bases not matched to a gene: 6. Germline values: CDR1 SQVTM, CDR2 ANQGSEA. The CDR3 DNA reads TGCAGCGCCATAACAGGGGAAGATACGCAGTATTTT. This codes for CSAITGEDTQYF.

J is TRBJ2-7 and V is TRBV18; 9 nucleotides align to TRBD2. Trimming at V came to 3 bases and at J to 5 bases, leaving 11 bases not matched to a gene. CDR1 is KGHSH and CDR2 is LQKENI in the germline V gene. The CDR3 runs to 16 residues. The CDR3 DNA sequence: TGTGCCAGCTCACCCGCCGAGGCGCGGGGGGGCAACGAGCAGTACTTC. It codes for CASSPAEARGGNEQYF.

This clonotype appeared many times. The V gene is TRBV29-1, the J gene TRBJ1-5; D call uncertain. The CDR3 extends over 13 amino acids. V was pared by 3 bases and J by 7 bases, with 13 bases between. CDR1 is SQVTM, CDR2 ANQGSEA, per germline. CDR3 coding DNA: TGCAGCGTTGAGCTCGCAGGTGGGCAGCCCCAGCATTTT. This translates into CSVELAGGQPQHF.

V is TRBV7-2 and J is TRBJ2-5; 12 bases match TRBD2. CDR3 length: 16 amino acids. Germline trimming cut 2 bases from V and 2 bases from J; bases unmatched to any gene: 3. CDR1 and CDR2 from the germline V gene are SGHTA and FQGNSA. DNA of the CDR3: TGTGCCAGCAGCTTACCCCTAGCGGGGGGGCAAGAGACCCAGTACTTC. This gives the protein CASSLPLAGGQETQYF. The full variable domain, with the rest looked up from reference TRBV7-2 and TRBJ2-5, is GAGVSQSPSNKVTEKGKDVELRCDPISGHTALYWYRQSLGQGLEFLIYFQGNSAPDKSGLPSDRFSAERTGGSVSTLTIQRTQQEDSAVYLCASSLPLAGGQETQYFGPGTRLLVL.

This clonotype occurred a few times. The J gene is TRBJ2-2, the V gene TRBV20-1, with D possibly being TRBD2 (7 bases). The germline gives CDR1 DFQATT, CDR2 SNEGSKA (reference sequence). This CDR3 contains 16 residues. Trimming stripped 0 bases from V and 5 bases from J, with 16 bases between. The CDR3 here is CSAREIRGGRTGELFF. For the CDR3, the DNA is TGCAGTGCTAGAGAGATTAGGGGGGGCCGTACCGGGGAGCTGTTTTTT.

This clonotype was observed at least ten times. This chain connects TRBV6-1 to TRBJ2-3, with D tentatively TRBD1 or TRBD2 (5 bases each). Per the germline V gene, CDR1 is MNHNS and CDR2 is SASEGT. This CDR3 comprises 14 residues. V was cut by 10 bases and J by 1 base, with 15 bases left in between. CDR3 sequence (DNA): TGTGCCACCCGGTGGGGGTCAGGCACAGATACGCAGTATTTT. Its translation is CATRWGSGTDTQYF.

The chain combines TRBV7-8 with TRBJ2-4; 8 bases line up with TRBD1. The junction had 6 bases not matched to a gene; V was cut back by 5 bases and J by 3 bases. The CDR3 length is 15 residues. The germline V gene has CDR1 SGHVS and CDR2 FQNEAQ. CDR3 in DNA: TGTGCCAGCAGCCCGGGCAGGGGGCGCAAAAACATTCAGTACTTC. Translated: CASSPGRGRKNIQYF.

This clonotype has a count of ten or more. The chain couples TRBV28 to TRBJ1-2; the D gene is possibly TRBD1 (6 bases). CDR3 length equals 13 residues. Germline assignment: CDR1 MDHEN and CDR2 SYDVKM. With 7 bases removed from V and 1 base from J, the gap between germline ends came to 10 bases. The CDR3 region is CASTSDSNYGYTF. As DNA, the CDR3 is TGTGCCAGCACTTCGGACAGTAACTATGGCTACACCTTC.

The V call is TRBV25-1, the J call TRBJ2-7; TRBD1 aligns across 7 bases. The CDR3 spans 16 residues. With V trimmed by 1 base and J by 4 bases, 10 bases remained unmatched. Germline V gene sequence: CDR1 MGHDK, CDR2 SYGVNS. CDR3 protein: CASSELCKRQGYEQYF. In DNA form, the CDR3 reads TGTGCCAGCAGTGAATTGTGTAAGAGACAGGGTTACGAGCAGTACTTC.

This clonotype was observed at least ten times. The chain joins TRBV9 to TRBJ2-5; 12 positions agree with TRBD2. Germline V CDR1 and CDR2: SGDLS, YYNGEE. The V segment lost 0 bases and the J segment 5 bases; nucleotides outside the gene matches: 8. This CDR3 has 17 amino acids. In DNA form, the CDR3 reads TGTGCCAGCAGCGTAGCGGCTAGCGGGGGGGCCAGGGAGACCCAGTACTTC. The encoded protein is CASSVAASGGARETQYF.

This clonotype was picked up one time. The V call is TRBV5-1, the J call TRBJ1-1; D unresolved. V lost 3 bases and J 0 bases, leaving 9 bases between the germline ends. This CDR3 region has 14 residues. Germline CDR1 is SGHRS and CDR2 is YFSETQ. The CDR3 nucleotides are TGCGCCAGCAGCTCTCCGAAGATGAACACTGAAGCTTTCTTT. Its protein is CASSSPKMNTEAFF. Together with reference TRBV5-1 and TRBJ1-1, the CDR3 gives the full variable domain: KAGVTQTPRYLIKTRGQQVTLSCSPISGHRSVSWYQQTPGQGLQFLFEYFSETQRNKGNFPGRFSGRQFSNSRSEMNVSTLELGDSALYLCASSSPKMNTEAFFGQGTRLTVV.

The sample holds many counts of this clonotype. The rearrangement links TRBV10-3 to TRBJ2-3, with 9 bases matching TRBD2. The CDR3 covers 17 residues. Looked up from germline, CDR1 is ENHRY and CDR2 is SYGVKD. V lost 4 bases to trimming and J lost 5 bases; unmatched junction nucleotides: 13. The CDR3 DNA follows: TGTGCCATCAGTGGAGGGCTAGCGGGATCACAGGGAGATACGCAGTATTTT. This gives the protein CAISGGLAGSQGDTQYF.

This clonotype was observed a handful of times. The gene calls are TRBV27 and TRBJ2-1, with 7 positions matching TRBD1. The CDR3 runs 14 residues. CDR1 is MNHEY, CDR2 SMNVEV, per germline (reference sequence). Trimming removed 3 bases from V and 4 bases from J; junction bases left unmatched: 3. The CDR3 is CASSFGQEYNEQFF. CDR3 in DNA: TGTGCCAGCAGTTTCGGACAGGAATACAATGAGCAGTTCTTC.

This clonotype came up many times. The chain employs TRBV5-1 and TRBJ1-5, with D unresolved. CDR1 SGHRS and CDR2 YFSETQ come from the germline V gene. The CDR3 runs 15 residues. Trimming cost V 5 bases and J 3 bases, with 15 bases left between them. CDR3 protein: CASRRGDNSNQPQHF. DNA for the CDR3: TGCGCCAGCAGGCGAGGAGACAATTCCAATCAGCCCCAGCATTTT.

This clonotype was counted many times. V is TRBV11-2 and J is TRBJ2-1, with unresolved D. The germline gives CDR1 SGHAT, CDR2 FQNNGV. The CDR3 consists of 13 residues. Trimming stripped 2 bases from V and 4 bases from J, with 6 bases between. The DNA of the CDR3 is TGTGCCAGCAGCTTACCCGTATACAATGAGCAGTTCTTC. Translated: CASSLPVYNEQFF.

The chain combines TRBV5-1 with TRBJ2-7; D is uncertain. The CDR3 totals 13 residues. V lost 4 bases to trimming and J lost 2 bases, with 10 bases between them. Germline V gene data show CDR1 as SGHRS and CDR2 as YFSETQ. In DNA, the CDR3 is TGCGCCAGCAGCCATCAGAACCCCTACGAGCAGTACTTC. Amino acid sequence: CASSHQNPYEQYF.